These T cell receptor beta chains were read from a single sample in a study of T-cell reconstitution after alpha-beta-depleted transplantation in children. TCRdb passed the PCR reads through MiXCR, listing each CDR3 protein once. This table holds approximately 980,000 distinct CDR3 sequences, less than 30% found once. Sequencing was performed on PBMCs, mostly from graft donor cells, taken 360 days after TCRalphabeta/CD19-depleted stem cell transplant. The receptors were gathered from a boy younger than two who had a stem cell transplant for SCID, so the T cells may come from the graft donor. The CDR3 runs from the conserved cysteine through the conserved F or W.

J | V | CDR3
TRBJ2-1 | TRBV24-1 | CATSDLEGYEQFF
TRBJ2-3 | TRBV9 | CASSPSGGPLTDTQYF
TRBJ1-3 | TRBV5-6 | CASSLMSPQGLGGNTIYF
TRBJ2-1 | TRBV29-1 | CSVTKGQGGMVDEQFF
TRBJ1-4 | TRBV7-2 | CASSSRGAEKLFF
TRBJ2-5 | TRBV12-3/TRBV12-4 | CASSGDRRLGTQYF
TRBJ2-5 | TRBV5-1 | CASSLAQTRKEETQYF
TRBJ2-7 | TRBV28 | CASSFTDYDEQYF
TRBJ2-3 | TRBV29-1 | CSVLLGPTDTQYF
TRBJ2-7 | TRBV7-9 | CASSLAGSAAYEQYF
TRBJ2-7 | TRBV20-1 | CSASDDQAGGLFYEQYF
TRBJ1-1 | TRBV15 | CATAYRGRQTEAFF
TRBJ2-2 | TRBV12-3/TRBV12-4 | CASSLLERTGELFF
TRBJ2-1 | TRBV9 | CASSSAGGTKFF
TRBJ2-6 | TRBV6-2/TRBV6-3 | CASSYSGGANVLTF
TRBJ2-5 | TRBV7-8 | CASSPRASTGETQYF
TRBJ2-3 | TRBV30 | CAWSAGSTDTQYF
TRBJ1-3 | TRBV9 | CASSPGAGDGNTIYF
TRBJ2-5 | TRBV4-3 | CASSQGPREETQYF
TRBJ2-7 | TRBV20-1 | CSASRLPGQGRLSYEQYF
TRBJ1-1 | TRBV7-2 | CASSRGQATTTEAFF
TRBJ2-3 | TRBV7-7 | CASSEGTGPADTQYF
TRBJ2-1 | TRBV12-3/TRBV12-4 | CASSPPGLAANEQFF
TRBJ1-6 | TRBV3-1 | CASSQGGTGASSPLHF
TRBJ2-7 | TRBV20-1 | CSAISQNRALPYEQYF
TRBJ2-7 | TRBV12-3/TRBV12-4 | CASSRVGSSYEQYF
TRBJ2-3 | TRBV12-3/TRBV12-4 | CASSGTGLEEDTQYF
TRBJ2-2 | TRBV21-1 | CASPKGGSNTGELFF
TRBJ1-2 | TRBV12-3/TRBV12-4 | CASSRLGFSANYGYTF
TRBJ1-1 | TRBV12-5 | CASGLNTEAFF
TRBJ2-1 | TRBV29-1 | CSVEAPQWAEQFF
TRBJ2-3 | TRBV7-3 | CASSLTGRGGADTQYF
TRBJ2-1 | TRBV5-1 | CASSSRGGASYNEQFF
TRBJ2-7 | TRBV12-3/TRBV12-4 | CASSSQTGGYEQYF
TRBJ1-5 | TRBV20-1 | CSARNGPYSNQPQHF
TRBJ2-1 | TRBV24-1 | CATSAPRFNEQFF
TRBJ2-1 | TRBV12-3/TRBV12-4 | CASTRGQEGYNEQFF
TRBJ1-1 | TRBV5-1 | CASSLDHQRAGWGMNTEAFF
TRBJ2-7 | TRBV7-2 | CASSLNRETGRVGEQYF
TRBJ1-1 | TRBV12-3/TRBV12-4 | CASRPLSQGTEAFF
TRBJ2-6 | TRBV4-1 | CASSQGWGANVLTF
TRBJ2-1 | TRBV24-1 | CATAERDSTYNEQFF
TRBJ2-1 | TRBV20-1 | CSASIQGNEQFF
TRBJ2-1 | TRBV29-1 | CSVVKVTLNEQFF
TRBJ2-3 | TRBV5-1 | CASSPDRHATDTQYF
TRBJ2-7 | TRBV7-9 | CASSFGTGQFYEQYF
TRBJ2-2 | TRBV24-1 | CATSDTTKRQGDTGELFF
TRBJ2-7 | TRBV11-2 | CASSRAGWTYEQYF
TRBJ1-1 | TRBV5-5 | CASSYRDRGQLGTAFF
TRBJ2-7 | TRBV12-3/TRBV12-4 | CASSFRDRASYEQYF
TRBJ2-1 | TRBV28 | CASSLQVDFYNEQFF